Here is one T cell receptor beta chain with its context. The target antigen is unknown. Data came from immunoSEQ multiplex PCR; TCRdb stores just in-frame clones and leaves some out. Of some 86,000 clones in the sample, roughly nine tenths are singletons; the top ten hold roughly 0.28%. This specimen comes from a study of graft-versus-host responses after intestinal transplantation. Study-wide background: All of the recipients had induction that used anti-thymocyte globulin, then tacrolimus and steroids for two to three years.

Sequenced material: unstimulated CD4+ T cells sorted from spleen or lymph node cells, taken before transplant. The TCR was taken from a human donor who was the organ donor for an intestinal transplant.

DNA of the CDR3: TGTGCCAGTAGTAGAGATCGGACTCTGGGGACTGAAGCTTTCTTT. Its translation: CASSRDRTLGTEAFF. The rearrangement joins TRBV19 to TRBJ1-1; unclear D gene. Germline CDR1 and CDR2: LNHDA and SQIVND (reference sequence). The CDR3 consists of 15 residues. The germline V and J ends were trimmed by 4 bases and 5 bases, with 17 bases remaining between them.